Each of the 6 T cell receptor beta chains below was sequenced from the same sample in a study of radiation and T cells in renal cell carcinoma. Documented time point: blood 2 weeks post-SBRT. As to treatment: 15 Gy SBRT to primary tumor, nephrectomy 4 weeks later. TCRdb's table, derived via immunoSEQ multiplex PCR, lists solely in-frame clones and lacks some. The sample shows roughly 150,000 clones, around 90% of them seen only once. The source material was blood, sampled from a patient whose treatment included radiotherapy and nephrectomy. All receptors derive from a woman between 45 and 65 years old with renal cell carcinoma.

The CDR3 region is CASSYDGDTQYF. CDR3 in DNA: TGTGCCAGCAGTTACGATGGGGATACGCAGTATTTT. The chain employs TRBV6-5 and TRBJ2-3; no definite D call. The germline V gene encodes CDR1 MNHEY and CDR2 SVGAGI. CDR3 length: 12 amino acids. Trimming took off 2 bases at V and 6 bases at J, with 6 bases between the two ends.

The genes are TRBV7-2 and TRBJ2-6; the D gene is possibly TRBD1 (5 bases). This CDR3 region has 16 residues. V was clipped by 1 base and J by 2 bases, with 9 bases between them. The germline V gene encodes CDR1 SGHTA and CDR2 FQGNSA. CDR3 amino acids: CASSLVSGPGANVLTF. The DNA for the CDR3 is TGTGCCAGCAGCTTAGTTTCAGGGCCTGGGGCCAACGTCCTGACTTTC.

V and J are TRBV18 and TRBJ2-1; TRBD2 matches at 9 bases. The junction had 8 bases not matched to a gene; V was cut back by 1 base and J by 7 bases. From germline, CDR1 is KGHSH and CDR2 LQKENI. This CDR3 region has 16 residues. CDR3 sequence: CASSPLGRGGNNEQFF. The CDR3, as DNA: TGTGCCAGCTCACCACTCGGGCGGGGGGGAAATAATGAGCAGTTCTTC.

V and J are TRBV18 and TRBJ1-2; possibly TRBD1 for D (5 bases). The CDR3 has 13 amino acids. CDR1 and CDR2 (germline): KGHSH, LQKENI. V was cut by 4 bases and J by 2 bases, with 8 bases left in between. CDR3 nucleotides: TGTGCCAGCTCACGGGCAGGGAACTATGGCTACACCTTC. It yields the protein CASSRAGNYGYTF. Complete variable domain (other parts from reference TRBV18 and TRBJ1-2): NAGVMQNPRHLVRRRGQEARLRCSPMKGHSHVYWYRQLPEEGLKFMVYLQKENIIDESGMPKERFSAEFPKEGPSILRIQQVVRGDSAAYFCASSRAGNYGYTFGSGTRLTVV.

This clone was counted once. V usage is TRBV6-5 and J usage is TRBJ2-7, with a possible D match to TRBD2 (6 bases). The germline gives CDR1 MNHEY, CDR2 SVGAGI. The CDR3 spans 15 residues. The V gene lost 5 bases and the J gene lost 3 bases, with 17 bases spanning the gap. CDR3 DNA: TGTGCCAGCAGTACGGGTGGGCGGGGAGACTACGAGCAGTACTTC. Amino acid sequence: CASSTGGRGDYEQYF.

This clone was counted a single time. The chain employs TRBV5-1 and TRBJ1-2; D ambiguous. Germline values: CDR1 SGHRS, CDR2 YFSETQ. V lost 8 bases to trimming and J lost 4 bases, with 15 bases between them. There are 13 residues in the CDR3. CDR3 nucleotide sequence: TGCGCCAGTGGGCCGGGGTCCAGCTATGGCTACACCTTC. Its protein product is CASGPGSSYGYTF.